The clone carrying this T cell receptor beta chain showed up many times. The antigen remains undetermined. The CDR3 contains 14 residues. J was trimmed by 5 bases and V by 2 bases; bases with no gene match: 4. Per germline, CDR1 SGHRS and CDR2 YFSETQ. For CDR3 and TCR beta VDJ profiling, genomic DNA was the template used. One entry per CDR3 protein, called by TCRdb with MiXCR from the reads. The sample lists about 160,000 distinct CDR3 sequences, around 48% occurring once. This specimen comes from a study of CD8+CD57+ T cells in acquired aplastic anemia. Study-wide context: When averaged, DNA from sorted CD4+ and CD8+ cells came to approximately 3.2 ug. Overall study findings and caveats: Patients shared approximately 30 CD8+ CDR3 sequences with controls.

The authors sequenced patients whose flow cytometry had shown CD8+CD57+ cell expansion. V gene TRBV5-1 combines with J gene TRBJ2-1, with 7 nucleotides matching TRBD2. The sample consisted of sorted CD4+, CD8+, or CD8+CD57+ T cells (not recorded which) from PBMCs. This TCR was recovered from a human donor with aplastic anemia. The CDR3 reads CASSFGLADNEQFF. In DNA form, the CDR3 reads TGCGCCAGCAGCTTCGGCCTAGCGGACAATGAGCAGTTCTTC.